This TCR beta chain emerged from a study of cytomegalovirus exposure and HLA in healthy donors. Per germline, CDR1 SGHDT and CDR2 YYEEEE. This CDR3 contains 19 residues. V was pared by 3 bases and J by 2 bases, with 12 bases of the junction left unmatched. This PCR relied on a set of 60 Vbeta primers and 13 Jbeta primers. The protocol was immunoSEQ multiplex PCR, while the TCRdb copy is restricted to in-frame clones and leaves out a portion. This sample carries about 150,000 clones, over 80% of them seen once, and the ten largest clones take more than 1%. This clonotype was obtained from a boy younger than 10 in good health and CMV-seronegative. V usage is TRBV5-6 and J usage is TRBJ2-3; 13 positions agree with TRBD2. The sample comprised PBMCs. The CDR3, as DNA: TGTGCCAGCAGCTCCGGACCCGGACTAGCGGGGGACTCCACAGATACGCAGTATTTT. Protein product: CASSSGPGLAGDSTDTQYF.